A selection of T cell receptor beta chains follows, all from one sample in a study of cytomegalovirus exposure and HLA in healthy donors. Data came from immunoSEQ multiplex PCR; TCRdb stores just in-frame clones and leaves some out. The profile shows 150,000 to 200,000 clones, 60% to 80% of them singletons. The specimen sequenced was PBMCs. The receptors were sampled from a man in his forties in good health and CMV-seronegative. CDR3s include the opening cysteine and the closing phenylalanine or tryptophan. The D gene is left open where the match is weak. Size is stated for part of the rows, as once, few or many counts, or as a class when the clone is expanded.

D gene | CDR3 length | J gene | clone size | V gene | CDR3 DNA | CDR3 protein
TRBD2 | 16 | TRBJ2-3 | NA | TRBV5-4 | TGTGCCAGCAGCTTGACCGGGACTAGCCCTAGAGATACGCAGTATTTT | CASSLTGTSPRDTQYF
TRBD1 | 15 | TRBJ2-7 | NA | TRBV19 | TGTGCCAGTTCATCCCGGACAGGCCTTTCCTACGAGCAGTACTTC | CASSSRTGLSYEQYF
NA | 15 | TRBJ1-1 | few | TRBV2 | TGTGCCAGCAGGTCTCGGGGGGGTGGGGGCACTGAAGCTTTCTTT | CASRSRGGGGTEAFF
NA | 15 | TRBJ2-7 | NA | TRBV4-3 | TGCGCCAGCAGCCAAGATTCGGCGGTAACCTACGAGCAGTACTTC | CASSQDSAVTYEQYF
NA | 12 | TRBJ2-1 | NA | TRBV5-6 | TGTGCCAGCAGCTTTAGCGGCGATGAGCAGTTCTTC | CASSFSGDEQFF
NA | 11 | TRBJ2-7 | NA | TRBV25-1 | TGTGCCAGCACCGGTGGCTACGAGCAGTACTTC | CASTGGYEQYF
NA | 14 | TRBJ1-3 | few | TRBV19 | TGTGCCAGTAGTATCTCGGGCTCTGGAAACACCATATATTTT | CASSISGSGNTIYF
NA | 15 | TRBJ2-4 | once | TRBV5-4 | TGTGCCAGCAGCCACCGGACTGAAAACAAAAACATTCAGTACTTC | CASSHRTENKNIQYF
TRBD2 | 11 | TRBJ2-2 | NA | TRBV5-3 | TGTGCCAGAAACCGGCGGGAGGGGCTGTTTTTT | CARNRREGLFF
NA | 12 | TRBJ1-4 | NA | TRBV19 | TGTGCCAGTAGTATGGACAGAGGAAAACTGTTTTTT | CASSMDRGKLFF
TRBD1 | 15 | TRBJ1-5 | NA | TRBV27 | TGTGCCAGCGGCCAGACAGGGGGCTCGGTTCAGCCCCAGCATTTT | CASGQTGGSVQPQHF
TRBD2 | 14 | TRBJ2-1 | NA | TRBV19 | TGTGCCAGTAGTTGGGGGAGGGGTGGCAATGAGCAGTTCTTC | CASSWGRGGNEQFF
NA | 14 | TRBJ1-5 | NA | TRBV5-1 | TGCGCCAGCAGCTTGGACGCGGGGGATCAGCCCCAGCATTTT | CASSLDAGDQPQHF
TRBD1 | 14 | TRBJ1-2 | NA | TRBV4-1 | TGCGCCAGCAGCCAACCGACAGGGACCTATGGCTACACCTTC | CASSQPTGTYGYTF
TRBD1 | 13 | TRBJ1-1 | once | TRBV9 | TGTGCCAGCAGCCAGGGGGGGAACACTGAAGCTTTCTTT | CASSQGGNTEAFF
TRBD1 | 15 | TRBJ2-3 | NA | TRBV5-1 | TGCGCCAGCGGCTTGGACAGGGCGGGCACAGATACGCAGTATTTT | CASGLDRAGTDTQYF
NA | 14 | TRBJ2-2 | few | TRBV5-1 | TGCGCCAGCAGCTTGGCTGTCGACACCGGGGAGCTGTTTTTT | CASSLAVDTGELFF
NA | 11 | TRBJ1-2 | few | TRBV19 | TGTGCCAGTAGTCAAAACTATGGCTACACCTTC | CASSQNYGYTF
NA | 16 | TRBJ2-1 | NA | TRBV5-1 | TGCGCCAGCAACTTGACAGGCGGTAGCTCCTACAATGAGCAGTTCTTC | CASNLTGGSSYNEQFF
TRBD2 | 15 | TRBJ2-5 | NA | TRBV13 | TGTGCCAGCAGCCCACGGACTAGCGGGCCTACGGGGCAGTACTTC | CASSPRTSGPTGQYF
NA | 15 | TRBJ2-2 | NA | TRBV19 | TGTGCCAGTAGTATGTTGGCAGCGAACACCGGGGAGCTGTTTTTT | CASSMLAANTGELFF
NA | 15 | TRBJ2-3 | NA | TRBV7-2 | TGTGCCAGCAGCTCCGGGGGGCAGAGCACAGATACGCAGTATTTT | CASSSGGQSTDTQYF
NA | 14 | TRBJ2-2 | few | TRBV9 | TGTGCCAGCAGCGTAGTAGGGAGCACCGGGGAGCTGTTTTTT | CASSVVGSTGELFF
TRBD2 | 19 | TRBJ2-7 | once | TRBV2 | TGTGCCAGCAGTGGGTCGGACATCGGGGGGAGGGGTCTGTCCTACGAGCAGTACTTC | CASSGSDIGGRGLSYEQYF
NA | 16 | TRBJ2-2 | NA | TRBV25-1 | TGTGCCAGCAGTGGTACACCCGGGTGGAACACCGGGGAGCTGTTTTTT | CASSGTPGWNTGELFF
NA | 14 | TRBJ2-3 | few | TRBV13 | TGTGCCAGCAGCCCACTGAGGGTCACAGATACGCAGTATTTT | CASSPLRVTDTQYF
TRBD2 | 17 | TRBJ2-3 | NA | TRBV4-1 | TGCGCCAGCAGCCAAGAATCTAGCGGGAGCATCCAAGATACGCAGTATTTT | CASSQESSGSIQDTQYF
NA | 16 | TRBJ2-7 | NA | TRBV7-9 | TGTTCCAGCAGCTTAGGCCTTGAACGGGATGCCTACGAGCAGTACTTC | CSSSLGLERDAYEQYF
NA | 12 | TRBJ2-1 | few | TRBV12-5 | TGTGCTAGTGGTACAAACTACAATGAGCAGTTCTTC | CASGTNYNEQFF
NA | 15 | TRBJ1-1 | NA | TRBV5-1 | TGCGCCAGCAGCCTACCCGACAGGCTGAACACTGAAGCTTTCTTT | CASSLPDRLNTEAFF
TRBD1 | 13 | TRBJ2-7 | NA | TRBV15 | TGTGCCACCAGCGGACAGGGGGTCCACGAGCAGTACTTC | CATSGQGVHEQYF
NA | 16 | TRBJ2-7 | NA | TRBV21-1 | TGTGCCAGCAGCAAAGACGGGAGGGCCGAAGGGTACGAGCAGTACTTC | CASSKDGRAEGYEQYF
TRBD1 | 15 | TRBJ2-7 | NA | TRBV27 | TGTGCCAGCAGTTTATCGGCTGGACAGGGATCCGAGCAGTACTTC | CASSLSAGQGSEQYF
TRBD1 | 15 | TRBJ2-1 | NA | TRBV7-9 | TGTGCCAGCAGCTTAACATCGACAGGGTACAATGAGCAGTTCTTC | CASSLTSTGYNEQFF
TRBD2 | 12 | TRBJ2-5 | NA | TRBV6-1 | TGTGCCAGCATCCGGGGGGAAGAGACCCAGTACTTC | CASIRGEETQYF
TRBD1 | 13 | TRBJ1-2 | NA | TRBV28 | TGTGCCAGCGGCGGGACAGGGGTCAGTGGCTACACCTTC | CASGGTGVSGYTF
NA | 14 | TRBJ1-1 | few | TRBV27 | TGTGCCAGCAGTTTTCGGCAGCGCCGCACTGAAGCTTTCTTT | CASSFRQRRTEAFF
TRBD1 | 16 | TRBJ1-5 | few | TRBV19 | TGTGCCAGTAGTACTTTCGGACAGGGGGCGGGTCAGCCCCAGCATTTT | CASSTFGQGAGQPQHF
NA | 17 | TRBJ2-2 | NA | TRBV5-1 | TGCGCCAGCAGGTCAATCCCGGGGGAATCGAACACCGGGGAGCTGTTTTTT | CASRSIPGESNTGELFF
NA | 14 | TRBJ1-5 | NA | TRBV2 | TGTGCCAGCAAGGACTCATATAGCAATCAGCCCCAGCATTTT | CASKDSYSNQPQHF
TRBD1 | 13 | TRBJ1-2 | NA | TRBV2 | TGTGCCAGCGGGGACAGAGCTAACTATGGCTACACCTTC | CASGDRANYGYTF
NA | 16 | TRBJ2-2 | NA | TRBV5-4 | TGTGCCAGCAGCTTGGTTCCGGACAAAGGGGCCGGGGAGCTGTTTTTT | CASSLVPDKGAGELFF
NA | 13 | TRBJ1-1 | few | TRBV7-9 | TGTGCCAGCAGCTTGGCGGGTCTAACTGAAGCTTTCTTT | CASSLAGLTEAFF
TRBD2 | 15 | TRBJ2-3 | NA | TRBV9 | TGTGCCAGCAGCTTTACCGGGACTATAGGGGATACGCAGTATTTT | CASSFTGTIGDTQYF
TRBD2 | 15 | TRBJ2-3 | NA | TRBV29-1 | TGCAGCGTGAACGGCGGGGGGCGCGACACAGATACGCAGTATTTT | CSVNGGGRDTDTQYF
TRBD2 | 15 | TRBJ2-3 | NA | TRBV19 | TGTGCCAGTAGTATAGGAGCGGGAGGCACAGATACGCAGTATTTT | CASSIGAGGTDTQYF
TRBD1 | 15 | TRBJ1-5 | few | TRBV6-1 | TGTGCCAGCAGTCAAGACAGGGGTGTGAATCAGCCCCAGCATTTT | CASSQDRGVNQPQHF
NA | 15 | TRBJ1-1 | NA | TRBV21-1 | TGTGCCAGCAGCCGATCGGACAAGAGGAACACTGAAGCTTTCTTT | CASSRSDKRNTEAFF
NA | 15 | TRBJ2-2 | NA | TRBV6-5 | TGTGCCAGCAGTTACGGCACAGCGAACACCGGGGAGCTGTTTTTT | CASSYGTANTGELFF
TRBD1 | 16 | TRBJ2-4 | NA | TRBV6-1 | TGTGCCAGCAGTGCACAGGGGGCCCTAGCCAAAAACATTCAGTACTTC | CASSAQGALAKNIQYF